These 25 T cell receptor beta chains came from one sample sequenced in a study of cytomegalovirus exposure and HLA in healthy donors. PCR primers comprised 60 Vbeta and 13 Jbeta primers. Clones were read by immunoSEQ multiplex PCR, and TCRdb kept only the in-frame ones, dropping some. Of over 150,000 clones in the sample, approximately 80% were seen once. The sample was PBMCs. Receptor source: a woman aged 45-65 years in good health and CMV-seropositive.

Of note for this clone: The same CDR3 is also encoded by other DNA sequences in this sample. This chain links TRBV11-3 with TRBJ2-5; 7 bases are a match to TRBD2. CDR3 length: 13 residues. The germline V gene encodes CDR1 SGHNT and CDR2 YENEEA. Trimming cost V 1 base and J 4 bases; bases outside gene matches: 0. The CDR3 sequence: CASSLGGGETQYF. CDR3 nucleotides: TGTGCCAGCAGCTTAGGCGGGGGAGAGACCCAGTACTTC.

The chain links TRBV4-1 to TRBJ2-5, with 15 nucleotides matching TRBD2. Trimming took 5 bases from V and 5 from J; bases not matched to a gene: 9. This CDR3 contains 17 residues. CDR1 and CDR2 (germline): MGHRA, YSYEKL. This CDR3 is CASSSGTSGGSRETQYF. DNA for the CDR3: TGCGCCAGCAGCTCCGGGACTAGCGGGGGGAGCCGGGAGACCCAGTACTTC.

V and J are TRBV5-1 and TRBJ1-1; D is perhaps TRBD1 (5 bases). The V end was cut by 0 bases, the J end by 7 bases, with 10 bases between. The CDR3 covers 13 residues. CDR1 is SGHRS and CDR2 is YFSETQ in the germline V gene. The CDR3: CASSLVAQGEAFF. As DNA, the CDR3 is TGCGCCAGCAGCTTGGTTGCGCAGGGTGAAGCTTTCTTT.

J is TRBJ2-7 and V is TRBV29-1; unclear D gene. There are 11 residues in the CDR3. Looked up from germline, CDR1 is SQVTM and CDR2 is ANQGSEA. CDR3 nucleotide sequence: TGCACCCCGAGTCGCCGGGACGAGCAGTACTTC. This translates into CTPSRRDEQYF.

This chain links TRBV14 with TRBJ2-5; the D gene is possibly TRBD2 (6 bases). CDR1 is SGHDN, CDR2 FVKESK, per germline. CDR3 length equals 16 residues. Trimming shortened V by 1 base and J by 5 bases, and 17 bases separated the two germline ends. CDR3 sequence (DNA): TGTGCCAGCAGCCAAGGGCCGAGACTAGTCGGGGAGACCCAGTACTTC. This translates into CASSQGPRLVGETQYF.

The CDR3 loop is CASSYRGQAGRYEQYF. CDR3 in DNA: TGTGCCAGCAGTTATCGGGGACAGGCAGGGCGCTACGAGCAGTACTTC. V and J are TRBV6-5 and TRBJ2-7; 8 bases agree with TRBD1. The length of the CDR3 is 16 residues. Germline trimming cut 3 bases from V and 3 bases from J; bases unmatched to any gene: 10. Germline V gives CDR1 MNHEY, CDR2 SVGAGI.

V and J are TRBV7-2 and TRBJ1-6; TRBD1 might be the D (6 bases). The ends were cut back, 10 bases at V and 8 bases at J, with 18 bases in the middle. Germline CDR1 reads SGHTA; CDR2 reads FQGNSA. There are 14 residues in the CDR3. CDR3 protein: CATGQQGDHSPLHF. The CDR3 coding sequence is TGTGCCACCGGACAACAGGGAGACCATTCACCCCTCCACTTT. The whole variable domain, remainder taken from reference TRBV7-2 and TRBJ1-6, is GAGVSQSPSNKVTEKGKDVELRCDPISGHTALYWYRQSLGQGLEFLIYFQGNSAPDKSGLPSDRFSAERTGGSVSTLTIQRTQQEDSAVYLCATGQQGDHSPLHFGNGTRLTVT.

The J gene is TRBJ1-5, the V gene TRBV28; 7 bases agree with TRBD1. Germline V CDR1 and CDR2: MDHEN, SYDVKM. There are 15 residues in the CDR3. Losses at the gene ends were 5 bases for V and 6 bases for J; bases not matched to a gene: 10. The CDR3 DNA reads TGTGCCAGCAGTGGTGGACAGACAGGGACTCAGCCCCAGCATTTT. Its translation is CASSGGQTGTQPQHF.

The chain carries TRBV4-2 and TRBJ2-3; maybe TRBD1 (6 bases). The V end lost 4 bases, the J end lost 0 bases, and 11 bases lay between the germline ends. The CDR3 covers 15 residues. The germline gives CDR1 LGHNA, CDR2 YNFKEQ. The CDR3 loop is CASSPRQDSTDTQYF. The CDR3, as DNA: TGTGCCAGCAGCCCCAGACAGGATAGCACAGATACGCAGTATTTT.

This clone came up once. The chain recombines TRBV2 with TRBJ1-3, with D possibly being TRBD1 (6 bases). CDR1 and CDR2 from the germline V gene are SNHLY and FYNNEI. The germline V and J ends were trimmed by 1 base and 2 bases, with 12 bases remaining between them. The CDR3 has 16 amino acids. CDR3 in DNA: TGTGCCAGCAGTGAAGAGGGGAACAGGGCTGGAAACACCATATATTTT. Its protein is CASSEEGNRAGNTIYF.

The genes are TRBV7-4 and TRBJ1-5; D remains unclear. This CDR3 is 8 amino acids long. Germline-derived CDR1 and CDR2 are SGHVT and SQSDAQ. The chain's CDR3 is CAAKPQHF. The DNA of the CDR3 is TGTGCGGCAAAGCCCCAGCATTTT.

This clone was counted once. CDR3 sequence: CASSVGGASGELFF. The CDR3 bases are TGTGCCAGCAGCGTGGGTGGGGCGAGCGGGGAGCTGTTTTTT. The chain combines TRBV9 with TRBJ2-2, with D possibly TRBD1 on 5 matching bases. The ends were cut back, 2 bases at V and 7 bases at J, with 12 bases in the middle. The CDR3 has 14 residues. The germline V gene has CDR1 SGDLS and CDR2 YYNGEE. Full variable domain (rest looked up from reference TRBV9 and TRBJ2-2): DSGVTQTPKHLITATGQRVTLRCSPRSGDLSVYWYQQSLDQGLQFLIQYYNGEERAKGNILERFSAQQFPDLHSELNLSSLELGDSALYFCASSVGGASGELFFGEGSRLTVL.

The chain has TRBV4-1 and TRBJ2-1; D might be TRBD2 (6 bases). This CDR3 comprises 15 residues. Germline V lookup: CDR1 MGHRA, CDR2 YSYEKL. The V and J ends lost 0 bases and 7 bases respectively, with 13 bases between them. CDR3 DNA sequence: TGCGCCAGCAGCCAAGAACCGGGACTCTGGAATGAGCAGTTCTTC. It specifies CASSQEPGLWNEQFF.

The rearrangement uses TRBV28 and TRBJ1-5; D call uncertain. CDR1 is MDHEN and CDR2 is SYDVKM in the germline V gene. The CDR3 is made up of 12 amino acids. V shed 5 bases and J shed 6 bases, with 8 bases lying between them. CDR3 DNA sequence: TGTGCCAGCAGTCTCAGCGGTCAGCCCCAGCATTTT. Its translation is CASSLSGQPQHF.

A single count supports this clone. The rearrangement joins TRBV5-1 to TRBJ1-5; 7 bases are shared with TRBD1. This CDR3 has 13 amino acids. V gave up 4 bases and J gave up 4 bases; unmatched junction bases: 2. The germline gives CDR1 SGHRS, CDR2 YFSETQ. The CDR3 region has the DNA TGCGCCAGCAGCCTACAGGGGAATCAGCCCCAGCATTTT. It yields the protein CASSLQGNQPQHF.

This rearrangement joins TRBV5-1 to TRBJ2-7, with D perhaps TRBD2 (6 bases). Germline V CDR1 and CDR2: SGHRS, YFSETQ. The CDR3 loop spans 16 amino acids. V dropped 2 bases and J dropped 2 bases, with 17 bases sitting between them. In DNA, the CDR3 is TGCGCCAGCAGCTTAGGGGCTAGCGTCCTTGCCTACGAGCAGTACTTC. It is translated as CASSLGASVLAYEQYF.

The chain links TRBV18 to TRBJ2-1; D is ambiguous. V was trimmed by 3 bases and J by 6 bases, leaving 3 bases between them. In germline, CDR1 is KGHSH, CDR2 LQKENI. This CDR3 is 11 amino acids long. The CDR3 bases are TGTGCCAGCTCACCCATCAATGAGCAGTTCTTC. Translated: CASSPINEQFF.

The chain couples TRBV6-1 to TRBJ2-2, with D perhaps TRBD2 (7 bases). Germline V gene data show CDR1 as MNHNS and CDR2 as SASEGT. The CDR3 covers 16 residues. V lost 2 bases to trimming and J lost 5 bases, with 15 bases between them. The CDR3: CASSESAGAGTGELFF. For the CDR3, the DNA is TGTGCCAGCAGTGAAAGTGCGGGGGCTGGGACCGGGGAGCTGTTTTTT.

This chain connects TRBV9 to TRBJ2-5; 7 bases map to TRBD1. V was clipped by 3 bases and J by 5 bases; unmatched bases: 7. Germline CDR1 and CDR2: SGDLS and YYNGEE. CDR3 length equals 14 residues. CDR3 sequence: CASSGGTVGETQYF. The CDR3 DNA follows: TGTGCCAGCAGCGGAGGGACAGTGGGGGAGACCCAGTACTTC.

This clone came up once. As DNA, the CDR3 is TGTGCCTGGAGTTGGGGCAACAGAGAGCAGTTCTTC. Protein: CAWSWGNREQFF. This chain joins TRBV30 and TRBJ2-1; weak D call: TRBD1 (5 bases). This CDR3 is 12 amino acids long. V lost 2 bases to trimming and J lost 10 bases, with 12 bases between them. The germline gives CDR1 GTSNPN, CDR2 SVGIG (reference sequence). Supplemented by reference TRBV30 and TRBJ2-1, the full variable domain reads SQTIHQWPATLVQPVGSPLSLECTVEGTSNPNLYWYRQAAGRGLQLLFYSVGIGQISSEVPQNLSASRPQDRQFILSSKKLLLSDSGFYLCAWSWGNREQFFGPGTRLTVL.

The chain is built from TRBV2 and TRBJ1-3; D ambiguous. Germline assignment: CDR1 SNHLY and CDR2 FYNNEI. The CDR3 spans 14 residues. V lost 4 bases and J lost 4, with 11 bases in between. The CDR3 loop is CASSGTVTGNTIYF. CDR3 sequence (DNA): TGTGCCAGCAGTGGCACAGTGACAGGAAACACCATATATTTT.

This chain joins TRBV14 and TRBJ2-3; no clear D. The ends were cut back, 2 bases at V and 3 bases at J, with 12 bases in the middle. CDR3 size: 15 residues. In germline, CDR1 is SGHDN, CDR2 FVKESK. CDR3 residues: CASSQSPEPTDTQYF. CDR3 DNA: TGTGCCAGCAGCCAATCCCCCGAGCCAACAGATACGCAGTATTTT.

CDR3 nucleotide sequence: TGTGCCAGTAGTATAGATAGTTATGGAGGGGAGATCTATGGCTACACCTTC. Protein: CASSIDSYGGEIYGYTF. The chain joins TRBV19 to TRBJ1-2; D is possibly TRBD1 (5 bases). Germline CDR1 and CDR2: LNHDA and SQIVND (reference sequence). V was clipped by 0 bases and J by 4 bases, with 18 bases between them. The CDR3 sequence is 17 residues long.

CDR3 protein: CASSTSEGVNSPLHF. The CDR3 DNA follows: TGTGCCAGCTCTACTTCCGAGGGGGTTAATTCACCCCTCCACTTT. The chain employs TRBV2 and TRBJ1-6; possible D gene TRBD1, 6 bases. The V gene lost 8 bases and the J gene lost 6 bases, with 17 bases spanning the gap. Germline V lookup: CDR1 SNHLY, CDR2 FYNNEI. The CDR3 has 15 residues.

This sequence joins TRBV11-3 and TRBJ1-1; 7 nucleotides align to TRBD1. CDR1 is SGHNT, CDR2 YENEEA, per germline. J gave up 0 bases and V 7 bases, and 5 bases lay outside the gene matches. This CDR3 spans 14 amino acids. The CDR3 loop reads CASTSTGMNTEAFF. The CDR3 coding sequence is TGTGCCAGCACCTCGACAGGGATGAACACTGAAGCTTTCTTT.